These T cell receptor beta chains were read from a single sample in a study of blood T cell repertoires in COVID-19. Some clones are missing from TCRdb's copy, which holds only in-frame ones; the method was immunoSEQ multiplex PCR. The table has fewer than 350,000 clones, roughly 90% seen once. Sample: peripheral blood. The receptor set was obtained from a young woman with COVID-19, enrolled during active disease. The CDR3 runs from the conserved cysteine through the conserved F or W. The order of the fields is J gene, D gene, CDR3 length, V gene, clone size, CDR3 DNA, CDR3 protein. The D gene is left open where the match is weak. A clone size is listed for some rows: how often the clone was seen (once, few, many), or a class if it is expanded.

j_call: TRBJ2-7; d_call: NA; cdr3_length: 15; v_call: TRBV7-2; clone_size: NA; cdr3_nt: TGTGCCAGCAGCTTAGTAGGCGGCGGGGCTGGGGAGCAGTACTTC; cdr3_aa: CASSLVGGGAGEQYF
j_call: TRBJ1-4; d_call: TRBD1; cdr3_length: 16; v_call: TRBV4-2; clone_size: NA; cdr3_nt: TGTGCCAGCAGCCCGGGACAGGTGGGTCCAGAAGAAAAACTGTTTTTT; cdr3_aa: CASSPGQVGPEEKLFF
j_call: TRBJ2-7; d_call: TRBD2; cdr3_length: 12; v_call: TRBV29-1; clone_size: NA; cdr3_nt: TGCAGCGCCTTAGCGGGGGGCTACGAGCAGTACTTC; cdr3_aa: CSALAGGYEQYF
j_call: TRBJ1-1; d_call: NA; cdr3_length: 13; v_call: TRBV9; clone_size: NA; cdr3_nt: TGTGCCAGCAGCGGCCGACAGCACACTGAAGCTTTCTTT; cdr3_aa: CASSGRQHTEAFF
j_call: TRBJ2-7; d_call: TRBD2; cdr3_length: 13; v_call: TRBV3-1/TRBV3-2; clone_size: NA; cdr3_nt: TGTGCCAGCAGCCTCGGACTAGCAGCCGAGCAGTACTTC; cdr3_aa: CASSLGLAAEQYF
j_call: TRBJ2-3; d_call: TRBD1; cdr3_length: 15; v_call: TRBV11-3; clone_size: NA; cdr3_nt: TGTGCCAGCAGCGTCGGACAGGTCAGCACAGATACGCAGTATTTT; cdr3_aa: CASSVGQVSTDTQYF
j_call: TRBJ1-4; d_call: NA; cdr3_length: 15; v_call: TRBV14; clone_size: NA; cdr3_nt: TGTGCCAGCAGCCCAGCACAGGGACTAAATGAAAAACTGTTTTTT; cdr3_aa: CASSPAQGLNEKLFF
j_call: TRBJ1-6; d_call: NA; cdr3_length: 13; v_call: TRBV6-5; clone_size: few; cdr3_nt: TGTGCCAGCCTGGGGAGGTACGGTTCACCCCTCCACTTT; cdr3_aa: CASLGRYGSPLHF
j_call: TRBJ2-7; d_call: NA; cdr3_length: 14; v_call: TRBV5-1; clone_size: once; cdr3_nt: TGCGCCAGCAGCTTGCACAGGCTCACCTACGAGCAGTACTTC; cdr3_aa: CASSLHRLTYEQYF
j_call: TRBJ1-3; d_call: TRBD1; cdr3_length: 14; v_call: TRBV20-1; clone_size: NA; cdr3_nt: TGCAGTGCTAGTGGGACAGGACCTGGAAACACCATATATTTT; cdr3_aa: CSASGTGPGNTIYF
j_call: TRBJ1-6; d_call: TRBD1; cdr3_length: 14; v_call: TRBV7-9; clone_size: NA; cdr3_nt: TGTGCCAGCAGCCCAGGGACAGGGGAGCTGCCCCTCCACTTT; cdr3_aa: CASSPGTGELPLHF
j_call: TRBJ1-2; d_call: NA; cdr3_length: 11; v_call: TRBV29-1; clone_size: NA; cdr3_nt: TGCAGCGTTGAAGTGGGCAATGGCTACACCTTC; cdr3_aa: CSVEVGNGYTF
j_call: TRBJ2-7; d_call: NA; cdr3_length: 10; v_call: TRBV28; clone_size: NA; cdr3_nt: TGTGCCAGCAGTCACTACGAGCAGTACTTC; cdr3_aa: CASSHYEQYF
j_call: TRBJ1-4; d_call: NA; cdr3_length: 14; v_call: TRBV5-5; clone_size: NA; cdr3_nt: TGTGCCAGCAGCTCAGAGGGGGGGCGGGAAAAACTGTTTTTT; cdr3_aa: CASSSEGGREKLFF
j_call: TRBJ1-2; d_call: TRBD1; cdr3_length: 19; v_call: TRBV10-3; clone_size: once; cdr3_nt: TGTGCCATCAGCCGGGACAGTACAGGTAGCGTGTCCGGGGACTATGGCTACACCTTC; cdr3_aa: CAISRDSTGSVSGDYGYTF
j_call: TRBJ2-3; d_call: TRBD2; cdr3_length: 16; v_call: TRBV3-1/TRBV3-2; clone_size: NA; cdr3_nt: TGTGCCAGCAGTCTCACTAGCGGGGGAAGCACAGATACGCAGTATTTT; cdr3_aa: CASSLTSGGSTDTQYF
j_call: TRBJ1-3; d_call: NA; cdr3_length: 13; v_call: TRBV2; clone_size: NA; cdr3_nt: TGTGCCAGCACCTACCCCTCTGGAAACACCATATATTTT; cdr3_aa: CASTYPSGNTIYF
j_call: TRBJ2-7; d_call: TRBD2; cdr3_length: 15; v_call: TRBV4-2; clone_size: NA; cdr3_nt: TGTGCCAGCAGCCAAGATAGCGGGGGGTACGACGAGCAGTACTTC; cdr3_aa: CASSQDSGGYDEQYF
j_call: TRBJ2-5; d_call: NA; cdr3_length: 15; v_call: TRBV9; clone_size: few; cdr3_nt: TGTGCCAGCAGCCCCAGGGTGGGCCCCCCAGAGACCCAGTACTTC; cdr3_aa: CASSPRVGPPETQYF
j_call: TRBJ2-2; d_call: NA; cdr3_length: 15; v_call: TRBV7-2; clone_size: NA; cdr3_nt: TGTGCCAGCAGTCCTAGCCCCCGGGGCACCGGGGAGCTGTTTTTT; cdr3_aa: CASSPSPRGTGELFF
j_call: TRBJ1-2; d_call: TRBD1; cdr3_length: 16; v_call: TRBV19; clone_size: NA; cdr3_nt: TGTGCCAGTAGTATGGGCAGGGGGCGCCTGGGCTATGGCTACACCTTC; cdr3_aa: CASSMGRGRLGYGYTF
j_call: TRBJ1-6; d_call: TRBD1; cdr3_length: 15; v_call: TRBV18; clone_size: NA; cdr3_nt: TGTGCCAGCTCACAGTCGACAGGGATTAATTCACCCCTCCACTTT; cdr3_aa: CASSQSTGINSPLHF
j_call: TRBJ1-1; d_call: TRBD1; cdr3_length: 15; v_call: TRBV27; clone_size: NA; cdr3_nt: TGTGCCAGCAGTTTAACTAGGACAGGGACATTAGAAGCTTTCTTT; cdr3_aa: CASSLTRTGTLEAFF
j_call: TRBJ2-2; d_call: NA; cdr3_length: 16; v_call: TRBV19; clone_size: NA; cdr3_nt: TGTGCCAGTAGACCCTTCCGGACAGAGAACACCGGGGAGCTGTTTTTT; cdr3_aa: CASRPFRTENTGELFF
j_call: TRBJ2-1; d_call: TRBD1; cdr3_length: 13; v_call: TRBV19; clone_size: NA; cdr3_nt: TGTGCCAGTAGTAGGGACAGGGAGGAGGAGCAGTTCTTC; cdr3_aa: CASSRDREEEQFF
j_call: TRBJ1-5; d_call: NA; cdr3_length: 12; v_call: TRBV3-1/TRBV3-2; clone_size: NA; cdr3_nt: TGTGCCAACCTGACGGGAAATCAGCCCCAGCATTTT; cdr3_aa: CANLTGNQPQHF
j_call: TRBJ1-2; d_call: TRBD1; cdr3_length: 18; v_call: TRBV2; clone_size: NA; cdr3_nt: TGTGCCAGCAGAGGACAGGGGGACTATTTTTTATTTACCTATGGCTACACCTTC; cdr3_aa: CASRGQGDYFLFTYGYTF
j_call: TRBJ2-2; d_call: TRBD2; cdr3_length: 12; v_call: TRBV11-1; clone_size: NA; cdr3_nt: TGTGCCGGGAGGGCCGGGACCGGGGAGCTGTTTTTT; cdr3_aa: CAGRAGTGELFF
j_call: TRBJ1-2; d_call: TRBD1; cdr3_length: 15; v_call: TRBV6-5; clone_size: NA; cdr3_nt: TGTGCCAGCAGCCGAAGCGGACAGGGGAACTATGGCTACACCTTC; cdr3_aa: CASSRSGQGNYGYTF
j_call: TRBJ2-7; d_call: NA; cdr3_length: 12; v_call: TRBV3-1/TRBV3-2; clone_size: NA; cdr3_nt: TGTGCCAGCAGCCACTTTCCCTACGAGCAGTACTTC; cdr3_aa: CASSHFPYEQYF
j_call: TRBJ1-2; d_call: NA; cdr3_length: 11; v_call: TRBV28; clone_size: NA; cdr3_nt: TGTGGTTCGGGGTCTTACTATGGCTACACCTTC; cdr3_aa: CGSGSYYGYTF
j_call: TRBJ1-1; d_call: TRBD1; cdr3_length: 15; v_call: TRBV19; clone_size: NA; cdr3_nt: TGTGCCAGTAGTCTGCGACAGGGGAGGAACACTGAAGCTTTCTTT; cdr3_aa: CASSLRQGRNTEAFF
j_call: TRBJ2-7; d_call: TRBD1; cdr3_length: 13; v_call: TRBV5-5; clone_size: NA; cdr3_nt: TGTGCCAGCAACGGGGACAGGGCCTACGAGCAGTACTTC; cdr3_aa: CASNGDRAYEQYF
j_call: TRBJ1-4; d_call: NA; cdr3_length: 13; v_call: TRBV28; clone_size: NA; cdr3_nt: TGTGCCAGCACAAGGGGGTTTCTTGAAAAACTGTTTTTT; cdr3_aa: CASTRGFLEKLFF
j_call: TRBJ2-7; d_call: TRBD2; cdr3_length: 16; v_call: TRBV6-6; clone_size: NA; cdr3_nt: TGTGCCAGCAGTTACTCGACTAGCGCTAGCTCCTACGAGCAGTACTTC; cdr3_aa: CASSYSTSASSYEQYF
j_call: TRBJ2-3; d_call: NA; cdr3_length: 14; v_call: TRBV5-4; clone_size: few; cdr3_nt: TGTGCCAGCAGCCAAACAGGGTACACAGATACGCAGTATTTT; cdr3_aa: CASSQTGYTDTQYF
j_call: TRBJ2-3; d_call: NA; cdr3_length: 13; v_call: TRBV28; clone_size: NA; cdr3_nt: TGTGCCAGCAGTAGGACTAGCACAGATACGCAGTATTTT; cdr3_aa: CASSRTSTDTQYF
j_call: TRBJ2-1; d_call: TRBD2; cdr3_length: 15; v_call: TRBV4-1; clone_size: NA; cdr3_nt: TGCGCCAGCAGCCAAGACCCCGGGGGGTACAATGAGCAGTTCTTC; cdr3_aa: CASSQDPGGYNEQFF
j_call: TRBJ2-7; d_call: NA; cdr3_length: 14; v_call: TRBV19; clone_size: NA; cdr3_nt: TGTGCCAGTAGTAGTGATGCTAACTCCTACGAGCAGTACTTC; cdr3_aa: CASSSDANSYEQYF
j_call: TRBJ1-1; d_call: TRBD1; cdr3_length: 15; v_call: TRBV19; clone_size: once; cdr3_nt: TGTGCCAGTAGTACCCCGGACAGGATGAACACTGAAGCTTTCTTT; cdr3_aa: CASSTPDRMNTEAFF
j_call: TRBJ2-1; d_call: TRBD2; cdr3_length: 17; v_call: TRBV7-2; clone_size: NA; cdr3_nt: TGTGCCAGCAACCCGCAGGGACTAGCGGGGGGGAGGGTTGAGCAGTTCTTC; cdr3_aa: CASNPQGLAGGRVEQFF
j_call: TRBJ2-5; d_call: TRBD2; cdr3_length: 13; v_call: TRBV5-8; clone_size: NA; cdr3_nt: TGTGCCAGCGGCCAGCGGGGTGTGGAGACCCAGTACTTC; cdr3_aa: CASGQRGVETQYF
j_call: TRBJ1-1; d_call: NA; cdr3_length: 14; v_call: TRBV27; clone_size: once; cdr3_nt: TGTGCCAGCAGTCCGGGACAAGGGAACACTGAAGCTTTCTTT; cdr3_aa: CASSPGQGNTEAFF
j_call: TRBJ1-5; d_call: TRBD1; cdr3_length: 15; v_call: TRBV6-5; clone_size: NA; cdr3_nt: TGTGCCAGCAGTTCGGGGACAGGGATTAGGCAGCCCCAGCATTTT; cdr3_aa: CASSSGTGIRQPQHF
j_call: TRBJ1-3; d_call: NA; cdr3_length: 15; v_call: TRBV3-1/TRBV3-2; clone_size: NA; cdr3_nt: TGTGCCAGCAGCAGGACCTCAGGGGTAGGAAACACCATATATTTT; cdr3_aa: CASSRTSGVGNTIYF
j_call: TRBJ1-1; d_call: NA; cdr3_length: 12; v_call: TRBV6-5; clone_size: NA; cdr3_nt: TGTGCCAGCAGAGCTCAGGGCACTGAAGCTTTCTTT; cdr3_aa: CASRAQGTEAFF
j_call: TRBJ2-4; d_call: TRBD1; cdr3_length: 15; v_call: TRBV6-6; clone_size: few; cdr3_nt: TGTGCCAGCAGTTACGGAGGACAGGGTAAAAACATTCAGTACTTC; cdr3_aa: CASSYGGQGKNIQYF
j_call: TRBJ2-7; d_call: TRBD2; cdr3_length: 14; v_call: TRBV13; clone_size: NA; cdr3_nt: TGTGCCAGCAGCCTCCTCCGGGGGGTCTACGAGCAGTACTTC; cdr3_aa: CASSLLRGVYEQYF
j_call: TRBJ1-2; d_call: NA; cdr3_length: 15; v_call: TRBV5-1; clone_size: NA; cdr3_nt: TGCGCCAGCTCTCCGGAGGGGCTTTTAAACTATGGCTACACCTTC; cdr3_aa: CASSPEGLLNYGYTF
j_call: TRBJ2-3; d_call: NA; cdr3_length: 12; v_call: TRBV10-1; clone_size: NA; cdr3_nt: TGCGCCAGCACACTAGCAAGAGATACGCAGTATTTT; cdr3_aa: CASTLARDTQYF
j_call: TRBJ2-1; d_call: TRBD1; cdr3_length: 15; v_call: TRBV7-2; clone_size: NA; cdr3_nt: TGTGCCAGCAGCCTGACAGGGGGGTTTTACAATGAGCAGTTCTTC; cdr3_aa: CASSLTGGFYNEQFF
j_call: TRBJ2-1; d_call: NA; cdr3_length: 17; v_call: TRBV5-6; clone_size: once; cdr3_nt: TGTGCCAGCAGCTTGGCCGTCAGTCGACTACGCTACAATGAGCAGTTCTTC; cdr3_aa: CASSLAVSRLRYNEQFF